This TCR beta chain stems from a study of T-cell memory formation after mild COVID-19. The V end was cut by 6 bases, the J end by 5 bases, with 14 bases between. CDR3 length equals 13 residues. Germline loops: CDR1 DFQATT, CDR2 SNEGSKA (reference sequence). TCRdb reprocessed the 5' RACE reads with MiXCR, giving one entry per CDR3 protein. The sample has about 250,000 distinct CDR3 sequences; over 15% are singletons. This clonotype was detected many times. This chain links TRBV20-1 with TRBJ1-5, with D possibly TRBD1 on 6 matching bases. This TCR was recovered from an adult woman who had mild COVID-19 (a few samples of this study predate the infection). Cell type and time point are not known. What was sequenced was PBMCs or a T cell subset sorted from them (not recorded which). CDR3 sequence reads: CSAIGGFHQPQHF. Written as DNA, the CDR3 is TGCAGTGCGATCGGGGGCTTCCATCAGCCCCAGCATTTT.